Detailed here is one T cell receptor (beta chain). Enrolment of Seattle patients took place during active infection, and they were followed longitudinally. This sample is drawn from a study of blood T cell repertoires in COVID-19. As for the study in general: Specimens from acute and convalescent COVID-19 originated in the United States, Italy and Spain.

Study processing details: Amplified reference gene primers provided the basis for estimating nucleated cell counts. The assay was immunoSEQ multiplex PCR, and TCRdb's table has in-frame clones only and misses some. Clone size and V and J calls were adopted from that table, with D and trimming inferred from the DNA. The sample yields around 340,000 clones, approximately 90% seen once. This CDR3 region has 18 residues. Germline V lookup: CDR1 MNHNS, CDR2 SASEGT. V lost 2 bases to trimming and J lost 9 bases; unmatched junction nucleotides: 17. The genes are TRBV6-1 and TRBJ2-7; 12 nucleotides agree with TRBD1. Sequenced input: peripheral blood. This TCR was recovered from a woman aged 55-70 years with COVID-19, enrolled during active disease. The CDR3 protein is CASSERYRLGTGGVGQYF. The CDR3 DNA follows: TGTGCCAGCAGTGAACGTTATAGATTGGGGACAGGGGGCGTGGGGCAGTACTTC.